Shown below are 5 T cell receptor beta chains from a single sample sequenced in a study of cytomegalovirus exposure and HLA in healthy donors. The PCR ran on 60 Vbeta and 13 Jbeta primers. Libraries were prepared by immunoSEQ multiplex PCR; TCRdb keeps only in-frame clonotypes and omits some of them. The sample yields about 140,000 clones, roughly 77% seen once. The sample comprised PBMCs. The receptors originated from a female donor in good health and CMV-seronegative.

This clone was found once. The V gene is TRBV19, the J gene TRBJ1-1, with 9 bases identical to TRBD1. This CDR3 contains 14 residues. V lost 6 bases, J lost 6 bases, and 8 bases stayed unmatched. Germline assignment: CDR1 LNHDA and CDR2 SQIVND (reference sequence). CDR3 protein: CASRLGQGEAEAFF. CDR3 nucleotides: TGTGCCAGTAGATTGGGACAGGGCGAGGCTGAAGCTTTCTTT.

The chain has TRBV18 and TRBJ2-7; TRBD1 matches 11 bases. J lost 3 bases, V lost 3 bases, and 4 bases had no gene match. In germline, CDR1 is KGHSH, CDR2 LQKENI. This CDR3 comprises 15 residues. The CDR3 DNA follows: TGTGCCAGCTCACCGACCGGGACAGGGGGCTACGAGCAGTACTTC. As protein: CASSPTGTGGYEQYF.

This clone was seen just once. The chain links TRBV30 to TRBJ2-7, with 9 positions matching TRBD1. Germline assignment: CDR1 GTSNPN and CDR2 SVGIG (reference sequence). This CDR3 spans 13 amino acids. V lost 3 bases, J lost 2 bases, and 2 bases stayed unmatched. CDR3 sequence reads: CAWSRQGAYEQYF. The CDR3 DNA follows: TGTGCCTGGAGCCGACAGGGGGCCTACGAGCAGTACTTC.

This clone turned up a few times. This chain joins TRBV30 and TRBJ1-1, with D hard to call. Trimming took 4 bases from V and 6 from J, leaving 9 bases between them. From germline, CDR1 is GTSNPN and CDR2 SVGIG (reference sequence). This CDR3 has 11 amino acids. The CDR3 loop is CAWMRNAEAFF. In DNA, the CDR3 is TGTGCCTGGATGCGTAACGCTGAAGCTTTCTTT.

V usage is TRBV7-2 and J usage is TRBJ1-1; D may be TRBD1 (6 bases). The germline gives CDR1 SGHTA, CDR2 FQGNSA. The V end lost 5 bases, the J end lost 4 bases, and 14 bases lay between the germline ends. The CDR3 totals 14 residues. CDR3 DNA: TGTGCCAGCAGCCCCCGGGGGGCGGCCACTGAAGCTTTCTTT. Residues: CASSPRGAATEAFF.